Listed below are T cell receptor beta chains from one sample, sequenced in a study of blood T cell repertoires in COVID-19. Assay used: immunoSEQ multiplex PCR; TCRdb lists only in-frame clones, some missing. The table has about 120,000 clones, around 84% seen once; the top ten hold 3% to 4.5%. The specimen was PBMCs or T cells enriched from blood (not recorded which). These receptors were obtained from a woman under 40 who had recovered from COVID-19. CDR3s include the opening cysteine and the closing phenylalanine or tryptophan. Some rows have no size entry. The others give once, few or many, or a class for an expanded clone.

>TRBV19|NA
CASRAGLAEYGSYNEQFF
>TRBV5-8|few
CASSLGGGISYEQYF
>TRBV9|NA
CASSSGMANEKLFF
>TRBV13|NA
CASSYGISGNTIYF
>TRBV11-3|NA
CASSDSGWSTDTQYF
>TRBV28|NA
CASSTGQGVYGYTF
>TRBV21-1|few
CASRRESSGWRGERYEQYF
>TRBV27|many
CASSSRTSGSLGLTEQYF
>TRBV6-5|NA
CASRLGTGEFF
>TRBV7-2|NA
CASSLGLAGDTQYF
>TRBV4-3|NA
CASSQDQGQRQYF
>TRBV18|NA
CASSPPGRGNEQFF
>TRBV11-2|NA
CASSASSSGRATYF
>TRBV20-1|NA
CSAVPRDEQYF
>TRBV5-1|NA
CASSRQGLREKLFF
>TRBV5-1|NA
CASSPGLANVASTDTQYF
>TRBV14|NA
CASSLGTSHYEQYF
>TRBV29-1|NA
CSVRRGGNTEAFF
>TRBV5-6|NA
CASSLGVRLEQYF
>TRBV7-2|NA
CASSPRTEGEAFF
>TRBV4-3|NA
CASSQTGNSPLHF
>TRBV7-2|few
CASSSNRASYEQYF
>TRBV4-3|NA
CASSQLTGTGTSYGYTF
>TRBV12-3/TRBV12-4|NA
CASSLLYTGELFF
>TRBV25-1|NA
CASSEWTGGRSGELFF
>TRBV27|NA
CASKRQGSTDTQYF
>TRBV19|NA
CASSIRDSPLHF
>TRBV2|NA
CASSIGGSYNEQFF
>TRBV5-6|NA
CASSLAGTNTGELFF
>TRBV30|once
CAWSNPGSTGELFF
>TRBV20-1|few
CSAPRDIIYTF